This T cell receptor (beta chain) is from a study of T cells after yellow fever vaccination. Study-level points and caveats: Booster samples showed a return of most primary-vaccination clones (roughly 96% CD4, approximately 88% CD8).

One entry per CDR3 protein, called by TCRdb with MiXCR from the 5' RACE reads. The sample shows a few hundred thousand distinct CDR3 sequences, around 16% of them seen only once. Germline CDR1 MDHEN, CDR2 SYDVKM. V shed 6 bases and J shed 8 bases, with 17 bases lying between them. This CDR3 spans 14 amino acids. In its sample, this clonotype was seen a few times. The antigen is unknown. This TCR derives from a man between 18 and 29 years old who received the YFV17D yellow fever vaccine. The sequencing here drew on PBMCs, taken more than 4 days after the first yellow fever vaccination. The V and J genes are TRBV28 and TRBJ2-1; tentatively, D is TRBD2 (7 bases). The CDR3 sequence: CASRPGLGGDEQFF. The CDR3 DNA is TGTGCCAGCAGGCCCGGACTAGGGGGGGATGAGCAGTTCTTC.